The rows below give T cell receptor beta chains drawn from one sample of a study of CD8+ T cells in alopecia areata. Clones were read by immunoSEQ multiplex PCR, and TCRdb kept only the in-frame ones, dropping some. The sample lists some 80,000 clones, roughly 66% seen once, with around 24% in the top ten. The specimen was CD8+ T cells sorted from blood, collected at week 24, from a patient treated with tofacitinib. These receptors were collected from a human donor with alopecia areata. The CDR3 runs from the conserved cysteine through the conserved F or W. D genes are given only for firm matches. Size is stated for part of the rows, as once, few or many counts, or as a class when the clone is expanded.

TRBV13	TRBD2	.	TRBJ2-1	CASSARTSGADNEQFF	TGTGCCAGCAGCGCCCGAACTAGCGGGGCGGACAATGAGCAGTTCTTC
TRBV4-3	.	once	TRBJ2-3	CASSVSGTDTQYF	TGCGCCAGCAGTGTTAGCGGCACAGATACGCAGTATTTT
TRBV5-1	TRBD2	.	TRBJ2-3	CASSPTSGSTDTQYF	TGCGCCAGCAGCCCGACTAGCGGTAGCACAGATACGCAGTATTTT
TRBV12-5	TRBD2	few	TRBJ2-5	CASGLSRGGAGETQYF	TGTGCTAGTGGTTTGTCCCGGGGGGGGGCAGGAGAGACCCAGTACTTC
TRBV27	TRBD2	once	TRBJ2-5	CASSYLGLAGETQYF	TGTGCCAGCAGTTATCTAGGACTAGCGGGGGAGACCCAGTACTTC
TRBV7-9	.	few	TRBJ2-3	CASSVDPLTDTQYF	TGTGCCAGCAGCGTAGACCCCCTCACAGATACGCAGTATTTT
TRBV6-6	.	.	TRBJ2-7	CASRQGPEQYF	TGTGCCAGCAGGCAGGGTCCCGAGCAGTACTTC
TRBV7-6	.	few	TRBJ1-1	CASRAGVNTEAFF	TGTGCCAGCAGAGCTGGCGTGAACACTGAAGCTTTCTTT
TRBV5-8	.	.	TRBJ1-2	CASSLVRTLRAYGYTF	TGTGCCAGCAGCTTGGTCCGAACACTAAGGGCCTATGGCTACACCTTC
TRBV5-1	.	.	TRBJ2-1	CASSLVGGDSYNEQFF	TGCGCCAGCAGCTTGGTTGGGGGAGACTCCTACAATGAGCAGTTCTTC
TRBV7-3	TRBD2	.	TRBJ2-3	CASSFSASGSFTDTQYF	TGTGCCAGCAGCTTTAGTGCTAGCGGGAGCTTCACAGATACGCAGTATTTT
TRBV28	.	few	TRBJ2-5	CASSYQGGGETQYF	TGTGCCAGCAGTTACCAGGGGGGCGGAGAGACCCAGTACTTC
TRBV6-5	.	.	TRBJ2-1	CASSTLDVYNEQFF	TGTGCCAGCAGTACTCTTGACGTCTACAATGAGCAGTTCTTC
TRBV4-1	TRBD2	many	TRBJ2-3	CASSPPGLAGGPTDTQYF	TGCGCCAGCAGCCCTCCGGGACTAGCGGGGGGGCCCACAGATACGCAGTATTTT
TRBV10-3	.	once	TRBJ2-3	CAISETVWGTQYF	TGTGCCATCAGTGAGACAGTATGGGGTACGCAGTATTTT
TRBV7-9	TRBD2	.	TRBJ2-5	CASSLSVGGGRETQYF	TGTGCCAGCAGCTTATCAGTTGGCGGGGGTAGAGAGACCCAGTACTTC
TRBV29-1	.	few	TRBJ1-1	CSVEEPGIYTEAFF	TGCAGCGTTGAAGAGCCGGGGATATACACTGAAGCTTTCTTT
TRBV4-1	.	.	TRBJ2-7	CASSQDTGNSYEQYF	TGCGCCAGCAGCCAAGACACAGGGAACTCCTACGAGCAGTACTTC
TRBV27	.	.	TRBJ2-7	CASSLVGSYEQYF	TGTGCCAGCAGCTTGGTAGGGTCCTACGAGCAGTACTTC
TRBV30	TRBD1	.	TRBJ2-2	CAHRDRGRPELFF	TGTGCCCACCGAGACAGGGGCCGGCCGGAGCTGTTTTTT
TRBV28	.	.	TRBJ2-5	CASSLPQRQAQETQYF	TGTGCCAGCAGCCTCCCCCAAAGACAGGCACAAGAGACCCAGTACTTC
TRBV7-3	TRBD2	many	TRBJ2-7	CASSWLGTSGEQYF	TGTGCCAGCAGCTGGTTGGGGACTAGCGGAGAGCAGTACTTC
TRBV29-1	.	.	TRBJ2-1	CSVEGGAGRVVNEQFF	TGCAGCGTTGAAGGGGGAGCGGGTAGAGTAGTAAACGAGCAGTTCTTC
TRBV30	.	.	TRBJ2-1	CAWSVGQSGGNEQFF	TGTGCCTGGAGTGTGGGCCAGTCCGGCGGGAATGAGCAGTTCTTC
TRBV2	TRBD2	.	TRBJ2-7	CASTEAAGGPLEQYF	TGTGCCAGCACCGAGGCGGCGGGGGGGCCTCTCGAGCAGTACTTC
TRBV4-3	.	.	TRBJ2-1	CASSKQILGSGYNEQFF	TGCGCCAGCAGCAAACAGATCCTAGGATCCGGCTACAATGAGCAGTTCTTC
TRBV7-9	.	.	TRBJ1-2	CASSYSLGPGGHGYTF	TGTGCCAGCAGCTACTCGCTGGGCCCGGGAGGCCATGGCTACACCTTC
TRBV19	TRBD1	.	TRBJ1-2	CASSLTGDYGYTF	TGTGCCAGTAGCCTTACAGGGGATTATGGCTACACCTTC
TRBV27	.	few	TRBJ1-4	CASRKGGEIKKLFF	TGTGCCAGCAGGAAGGGTGGCGAGATCAAAAAACTGTTTTTT
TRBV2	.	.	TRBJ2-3	CASSLGYRPTDTQYF	TGTGCCAGCAGTCTCGGCTATCGTCCGACAGATACGCAGTATTTT
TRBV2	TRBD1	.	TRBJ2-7	CASSTTGGYEQYF	TGTGCCAGCAGTACGACAGGGGGCTACGAGCAGTACTTC
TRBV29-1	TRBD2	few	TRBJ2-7	CSVEGSGTAYRQYF	TGCAGCGTTGAAGGGAGCGGGACCGCCTACAGGCAGTACTTC
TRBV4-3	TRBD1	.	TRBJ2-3	CASSQDTDRGVPDTQYF	TGCGCCAGCAGCCAAGATACGGACAGGGGAGTCCCAGATACGCAGTATTTT
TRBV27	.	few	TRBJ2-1	CASSLFATEYNEQFF	TGTGCCAGCAGTTTGTTCGCTACCGAGTACAATGAGCAGTTCTTC
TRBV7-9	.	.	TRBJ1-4	CASSSPGQYEKLFF	TGTGCCAGCAGCTCTCCTGGACAGTATGAAAAACTGTTTTTT
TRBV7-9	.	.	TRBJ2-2	CASSPQGTENTGELFF	TGTGCCAGCAGCCCCCAGGGCACCGAGAACACCGGGGAGCTGTTTTTT
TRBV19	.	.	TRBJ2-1	CASSIAQYNEQFF	TGTGCCAGTAGTATAGCACAATACAATGAGCAGTTCTTC
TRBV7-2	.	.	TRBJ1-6	CASSLEQGLYNSPLHF	TGTGCCAGCAGCTTAGAGCAGGGTCTCTATAATTCACCCCTCCACTTT
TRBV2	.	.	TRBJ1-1	CASHGGLEAFF	TGTGCCAGCCACGGAGGCCTTGAAGCTTTCTTT
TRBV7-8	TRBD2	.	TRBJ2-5	CASSLSSSGGKETQYF	TGTGCCAGCAGCTTAAGTTCTAGCGGGGGTAAAGAGACCCAGTACTTC
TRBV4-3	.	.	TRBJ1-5	CASSQDWDQPQHF	TGCGCCAGCAGCCAAGACTGGGACCAGCCCCAGCATTTT
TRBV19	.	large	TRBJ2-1	CASSIKGGLYNEQFF	TGTGCCAGTAGTATAAAGGGGGGGCTTTACAATGAGCAGTTCTTC
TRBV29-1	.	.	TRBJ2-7	CSVKGDYEQYF	TGCAGCGTCAAGGGAGACTACGAGCAGTACTTC
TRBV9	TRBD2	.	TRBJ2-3	CASSVELAGPDTQYF	TGTGCCAGCAGCGTAGAGCTAGCGGGTCCAGATACGCAGTATTTT
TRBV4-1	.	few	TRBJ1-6	CASSQEWGTYYNSPLHF	TGCGCCAGCAGCCAAGAGTGGGGGACCTATTATAATTCACCCCTCCACTTT
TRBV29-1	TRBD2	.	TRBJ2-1	CSVRTSGESSYNEQFF	TGCAGCGTCAGAACTAGCGGGGAAAGCTCCTACAATGAGCAGTTCTTC